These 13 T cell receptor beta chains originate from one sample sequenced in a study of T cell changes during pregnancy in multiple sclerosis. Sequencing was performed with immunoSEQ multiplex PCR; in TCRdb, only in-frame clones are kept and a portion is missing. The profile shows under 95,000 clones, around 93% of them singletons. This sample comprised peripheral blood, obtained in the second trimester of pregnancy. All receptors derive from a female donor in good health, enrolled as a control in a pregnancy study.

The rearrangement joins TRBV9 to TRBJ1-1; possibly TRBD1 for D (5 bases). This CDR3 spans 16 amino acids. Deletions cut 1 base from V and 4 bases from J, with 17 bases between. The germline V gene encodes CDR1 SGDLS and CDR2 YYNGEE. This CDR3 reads CASSVMGRGRGTEAFF. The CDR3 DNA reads TGTGCCAGCAGCGTAATGGGGCGGGGTAGGGGCACTGAAGCTTTCTTT.

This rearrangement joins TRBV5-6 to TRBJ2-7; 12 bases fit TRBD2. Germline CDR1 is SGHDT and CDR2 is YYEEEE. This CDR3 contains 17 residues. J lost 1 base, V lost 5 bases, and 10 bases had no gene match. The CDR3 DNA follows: TGTGCCAGCAGTACCGGGACTAGCGGGTTCGAATCCTACGAGCAGTACTTC. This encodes CASSTGTSGFESYEQYF. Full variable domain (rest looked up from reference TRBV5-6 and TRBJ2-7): DAGVTQSPTHLIKTRGQQVTLRCSPKSGHDTVSWYQQALGQGPQFIFQYYEEEERQRGNFPDRFSGHQFPNYSSELNVNALLLGDSALYLCASSTGTSGFESYEQYFGPGTRLTVT.

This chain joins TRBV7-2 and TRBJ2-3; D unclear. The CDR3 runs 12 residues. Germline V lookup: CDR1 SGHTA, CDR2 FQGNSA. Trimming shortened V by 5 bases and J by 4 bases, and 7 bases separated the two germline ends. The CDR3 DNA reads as TGTGCCAGCAGCCTCTTTCCAGATACGCAGTATTTT. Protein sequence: CASSLFPDTQYF.

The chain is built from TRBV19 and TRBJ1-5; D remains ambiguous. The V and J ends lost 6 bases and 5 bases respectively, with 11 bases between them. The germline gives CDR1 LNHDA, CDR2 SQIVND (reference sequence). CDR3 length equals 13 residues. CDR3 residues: CASSQDGYQPQHF. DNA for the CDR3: TGTGCCAGTAGCCAGGATGGTTATCAGCCCCAGCATTTT.

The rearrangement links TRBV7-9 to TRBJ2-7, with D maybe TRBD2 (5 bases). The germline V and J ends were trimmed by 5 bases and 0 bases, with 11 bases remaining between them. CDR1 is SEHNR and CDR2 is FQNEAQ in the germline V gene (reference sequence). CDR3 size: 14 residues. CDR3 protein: CASSLSTSSYEQYF. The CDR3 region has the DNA TGTGCCAGCAGCCTGTCTACTAGCTCCTACGAGCAGTACTTC.

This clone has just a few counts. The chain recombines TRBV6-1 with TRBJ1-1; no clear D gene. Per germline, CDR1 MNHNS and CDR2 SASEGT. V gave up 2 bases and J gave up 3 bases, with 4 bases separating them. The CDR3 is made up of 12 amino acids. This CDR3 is CASSEYDTEAFF. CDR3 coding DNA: TGTGCCAGCAGTGAATATGACACTGAAGCTTTCTTT.

CDR3 bases: TGTGCCAGCAATCAAAACCCCGGGACATCGGGGTATGGCTACACCTTC. Amino acids: CASNQNPGTSGYGYTF. The chain combines TRBV2 with TRBJ1-2; a weak D match, TRBD1 (6 bases). Trimming pared 7 bases from V and 5 bases from J, leaving 23 bases between. CDR3 length equals 16 residues. Germline V gene lookup returns CDR1 SNHLY and CDR2 FYNNEI.

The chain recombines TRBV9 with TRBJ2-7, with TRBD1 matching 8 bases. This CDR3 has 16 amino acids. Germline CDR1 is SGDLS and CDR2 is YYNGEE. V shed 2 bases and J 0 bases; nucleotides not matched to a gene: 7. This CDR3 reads CASSVGQGLHSYEQYF. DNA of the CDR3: TGTGCCAGCAGCGTTGGACAGGGCCTACACTCCTACGAGCAGTACTTC.

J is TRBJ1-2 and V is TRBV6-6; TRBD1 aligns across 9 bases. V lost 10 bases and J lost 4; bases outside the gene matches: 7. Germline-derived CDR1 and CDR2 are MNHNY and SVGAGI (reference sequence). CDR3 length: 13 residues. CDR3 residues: CATVPDRGYGYTF. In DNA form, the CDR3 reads TGTGCCACAGTACCGGACAGGGGCTATGGCTACACCTTC.

The CDR3 DNA follows: TGTGCCAGCAGTTTATTTATTGGACAGGGAGGTTCACCCCTCCACTTT. Translating it yields CASSLFIGQGGSPLHF. The J gene is TRBJ1-6, the V gene TRBV27, with 8 nucleotides matching TRBD1. V dropped 1 base and J dropped 9; count of bases not matched to a gene: 8. Per the germline V gene, CDR1 is MNHEY and CDR2 is SMNVEV (reference sequence). The CDR3 extends over 16 amino acids.

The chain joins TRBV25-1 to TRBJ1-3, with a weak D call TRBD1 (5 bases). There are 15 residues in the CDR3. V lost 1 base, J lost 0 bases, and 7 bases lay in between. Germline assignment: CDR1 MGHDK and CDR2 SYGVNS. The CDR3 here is CASSESGISGNTIYF. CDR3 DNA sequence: TGTGCCAGCAGTGAATCAGGGATCTCTGGAAACACCATATATTTT.

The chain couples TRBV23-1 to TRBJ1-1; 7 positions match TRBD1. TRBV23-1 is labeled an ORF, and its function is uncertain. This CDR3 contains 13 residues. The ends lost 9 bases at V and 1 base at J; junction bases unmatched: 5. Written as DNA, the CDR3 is TGCGCCAGGCAGAACAGGGGGAACACTGAAGCTTTCTTT. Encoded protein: CARQNRGNTEAFF.

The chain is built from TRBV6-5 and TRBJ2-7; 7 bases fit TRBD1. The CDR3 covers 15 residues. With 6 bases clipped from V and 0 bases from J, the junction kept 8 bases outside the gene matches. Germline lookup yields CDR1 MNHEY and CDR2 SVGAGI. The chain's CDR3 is CASSPRDRVSYEQYF. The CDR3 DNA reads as TGTGCCAGCAGCCCCAGGGACAGAGTCTCCTACGAGCAGTACTTC.